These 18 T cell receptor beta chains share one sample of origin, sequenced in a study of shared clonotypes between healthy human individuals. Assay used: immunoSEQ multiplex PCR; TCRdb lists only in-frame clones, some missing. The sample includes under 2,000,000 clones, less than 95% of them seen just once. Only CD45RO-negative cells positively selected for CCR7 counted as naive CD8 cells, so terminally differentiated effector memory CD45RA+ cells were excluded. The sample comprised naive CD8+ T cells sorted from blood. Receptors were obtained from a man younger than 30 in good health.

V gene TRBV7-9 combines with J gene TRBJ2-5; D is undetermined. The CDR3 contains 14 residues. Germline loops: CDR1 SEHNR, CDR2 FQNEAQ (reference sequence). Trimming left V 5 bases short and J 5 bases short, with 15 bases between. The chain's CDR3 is CASSSKLSVETQYF. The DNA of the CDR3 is TGTGCCAGCAGCAGCAAGCTTTCTGTGGAGACCCAGTACTTC.

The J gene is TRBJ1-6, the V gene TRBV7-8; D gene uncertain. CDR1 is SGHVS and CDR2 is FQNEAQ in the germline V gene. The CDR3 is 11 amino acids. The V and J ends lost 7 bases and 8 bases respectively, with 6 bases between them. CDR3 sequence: CASTTDSPLHF. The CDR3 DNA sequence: TGTGCCAGCACCACCGATTCACCCCTCCACTTT.

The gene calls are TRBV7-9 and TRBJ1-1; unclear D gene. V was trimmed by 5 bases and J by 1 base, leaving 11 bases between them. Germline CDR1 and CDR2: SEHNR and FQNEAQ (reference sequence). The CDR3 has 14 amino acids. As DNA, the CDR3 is TGTGCCAGCAGCCCGGAATTTCCGAACACTGAAGCTTTCTTT. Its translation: CASSPEFPNTEAFF.

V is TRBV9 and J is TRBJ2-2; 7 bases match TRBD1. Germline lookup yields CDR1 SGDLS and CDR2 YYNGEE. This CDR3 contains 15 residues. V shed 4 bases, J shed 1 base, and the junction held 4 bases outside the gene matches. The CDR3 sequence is CASSLWTGNTGELFF. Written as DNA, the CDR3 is TGTGCCAGCAGCCTTTGGACAGGGAACACCGGGGAGCTGTTTTTT.

The CDR3 is CASSAPGLSYEQYF. The CDR3, as DNA: TGTGCCAGCAGCGCTCCGGGTCTTAGTTACGAGCAGTACTTC. V usage is TRBV5-5 and J usage is TRBJ2-7; D is ambiguous. The V gene's germline CDR1 is SGHKS and CDR2 YYEKEE (reference sequence). With 4 bases removed from V and 4 bases from J, the gap between germline ends came to 15 bases. The CDR3 is 14 residues long.

The CDR3 DNA follows: TGTGCCAGCAGCTTCCCCTCGAAAGACAGGGAAGCTTTCTTT. Amino acids: CASSFPSKDREAFF. The rearrangement links TRBV5-6 to TRBJ1-1; a possible D gene is TRBD1 (6 bases). The CDR3 loop spans 14 amino acids. From germline, CDR1 is SGHDT and CDR2 YYEEEE. Trimming removed 2 bases at V and 8 bases at J, with 16 bases between.

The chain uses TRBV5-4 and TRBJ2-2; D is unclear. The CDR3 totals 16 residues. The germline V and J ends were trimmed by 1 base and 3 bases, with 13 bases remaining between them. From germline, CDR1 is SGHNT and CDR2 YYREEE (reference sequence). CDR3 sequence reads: CASSLITSGHTGELFF. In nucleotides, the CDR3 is TGTGCCAGCAGCTTGATCACCTCGGGTCACACCGGGGAGCTGTTTTTT.

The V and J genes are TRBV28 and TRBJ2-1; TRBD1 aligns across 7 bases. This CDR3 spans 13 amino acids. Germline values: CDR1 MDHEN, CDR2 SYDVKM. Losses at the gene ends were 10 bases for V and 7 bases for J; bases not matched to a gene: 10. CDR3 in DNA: TGTGCCATGGGAACAGGGGAAGGGAATGAGCAGTTCTTC. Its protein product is CAMGTGEGNEQFF.

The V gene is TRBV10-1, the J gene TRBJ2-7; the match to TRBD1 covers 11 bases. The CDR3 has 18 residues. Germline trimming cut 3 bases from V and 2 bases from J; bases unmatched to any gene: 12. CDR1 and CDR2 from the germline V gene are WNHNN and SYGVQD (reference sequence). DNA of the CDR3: TGCGCCAGCAGTGATCGCGCGCCAGGACAGGGGGCTACCTACGAGCAGTACTTC. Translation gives CASSDRAPGQGATYEQYF.

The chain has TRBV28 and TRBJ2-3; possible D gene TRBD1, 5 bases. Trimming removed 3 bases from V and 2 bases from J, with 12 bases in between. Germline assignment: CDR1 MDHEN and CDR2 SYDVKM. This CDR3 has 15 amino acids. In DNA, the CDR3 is TGTGCCAGCAGTTTCCTGAGACAGAACACAGATACGCAGTATTTT. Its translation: CASSFLRQNTDTQYF.

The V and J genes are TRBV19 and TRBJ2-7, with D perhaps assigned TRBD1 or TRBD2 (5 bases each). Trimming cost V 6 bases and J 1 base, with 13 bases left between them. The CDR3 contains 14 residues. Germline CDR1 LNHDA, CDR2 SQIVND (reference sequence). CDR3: CASRRGSSSYEQYF. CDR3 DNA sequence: TGTGCCAGTAGGAGGGGCTCCTCTTCCTACGAGCAGTACTTC. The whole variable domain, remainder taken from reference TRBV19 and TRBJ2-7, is DGGITQSPKYLFRKEGQNVTLSCEQNLNHDAMYWYRQDPGQGLRLIYYSQIVNDFQKGDIAEGYSVSREKKESFPLTVTSAQKNPTAFYLCASRRGSSSYEQYFGPGTRLTVT.

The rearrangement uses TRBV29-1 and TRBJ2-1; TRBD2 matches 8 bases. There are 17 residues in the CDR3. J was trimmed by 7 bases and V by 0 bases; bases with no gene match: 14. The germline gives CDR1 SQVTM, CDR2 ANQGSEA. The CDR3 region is CSVEDPSSGWVGNEQFF. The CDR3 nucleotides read TGCAGCGTTGAAGATCCGTCTAGCGGGTGGGTGGGGAATGAGCAGTTCTTC.

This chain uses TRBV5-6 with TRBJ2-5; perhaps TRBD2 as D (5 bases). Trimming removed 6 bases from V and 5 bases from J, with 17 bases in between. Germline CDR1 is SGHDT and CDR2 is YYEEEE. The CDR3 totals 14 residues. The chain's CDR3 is CASTLSAPRETQYF. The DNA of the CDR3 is TGTGCCAGCACCCTTAGCGCTCCCAGGGAGACCCAGTACTTC.

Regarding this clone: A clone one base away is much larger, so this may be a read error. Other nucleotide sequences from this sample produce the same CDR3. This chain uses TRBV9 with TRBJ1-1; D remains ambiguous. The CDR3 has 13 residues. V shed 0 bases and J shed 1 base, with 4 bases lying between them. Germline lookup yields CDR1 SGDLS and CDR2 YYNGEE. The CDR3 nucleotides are TGTGCCAGCAGCGTAGCCGGGAACACTGAAGCTTTCTTT. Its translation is CASSVAGNTEAFF.

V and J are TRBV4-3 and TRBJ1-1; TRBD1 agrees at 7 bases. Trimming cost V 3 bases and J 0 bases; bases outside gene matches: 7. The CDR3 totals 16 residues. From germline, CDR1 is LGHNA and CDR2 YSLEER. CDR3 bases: TGCGCCAGCAGCCAGGGACCGACAGGGATGAACACTGAAGCTTTCTTT. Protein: CASSQGPTGMNTEAFF.

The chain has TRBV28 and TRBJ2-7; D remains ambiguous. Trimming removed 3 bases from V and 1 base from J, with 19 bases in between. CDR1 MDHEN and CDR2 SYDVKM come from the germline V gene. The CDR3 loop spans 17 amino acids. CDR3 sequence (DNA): TGTGCCAGCAGTTTCCCGGCCGCGAAGGCCTTTTCCTACGAGCAGTACTTC. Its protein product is CASSFPAAKAFSYEQYF.

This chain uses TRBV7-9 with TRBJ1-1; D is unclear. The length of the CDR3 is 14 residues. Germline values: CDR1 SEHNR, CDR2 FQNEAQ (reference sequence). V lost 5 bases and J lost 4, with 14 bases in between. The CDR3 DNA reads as TGTGCCAGCAGCCCGGTCGAGGGCGGCACTGAAGCTTTCTTT. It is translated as CASSPVEGGTEAFF.

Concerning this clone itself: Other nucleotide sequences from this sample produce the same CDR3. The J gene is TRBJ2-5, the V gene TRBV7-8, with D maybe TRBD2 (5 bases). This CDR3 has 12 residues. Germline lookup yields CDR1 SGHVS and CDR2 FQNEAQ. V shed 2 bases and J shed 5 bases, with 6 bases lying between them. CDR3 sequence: CASSLSGETQYF. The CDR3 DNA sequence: TGTGCCAGCAGCTTATCGGGGGAGACCCAGTACTTC.